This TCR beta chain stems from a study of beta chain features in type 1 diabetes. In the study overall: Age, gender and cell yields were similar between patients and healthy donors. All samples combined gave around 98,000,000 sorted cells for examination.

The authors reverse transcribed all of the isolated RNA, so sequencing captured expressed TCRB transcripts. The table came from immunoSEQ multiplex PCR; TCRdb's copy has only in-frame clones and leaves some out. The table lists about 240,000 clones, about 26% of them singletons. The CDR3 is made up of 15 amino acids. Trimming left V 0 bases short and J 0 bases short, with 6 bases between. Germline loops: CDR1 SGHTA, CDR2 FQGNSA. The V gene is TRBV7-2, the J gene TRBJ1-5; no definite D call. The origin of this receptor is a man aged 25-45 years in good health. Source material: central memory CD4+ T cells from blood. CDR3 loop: CASSLADGSNQPQHF. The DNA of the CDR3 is TGTGCCAGCAGCTTAGCAGACGGTAGCAATCAGCCCCAGCATTTT.